This T cell receptor (beta chain) was captured in a study of tumor T cells in aggressive B-cell lymphoma. Libraries were prepared by immunoSEQ multiplex PCR; TCRdb keeps only in-frame clonotypes and omits some of them. The sample includes 2,500 to 3,500 clones, under 75% of them seen just once. The sequenced sample was tumor tissue. The receptor was isolated from an adult with diffuse large B cell lymphoma.

CDR3 sequence reads: CASSIAQGYGGYTF. The CDR3 DNA reads as TGTGCCAGTAGTATAGCTCAGGGTTATGGTGGCTACACCTTC. The chain joins TRBV19 to TRBJ1-2; possible D gene TRBD1, 5 bases. The V end lost 1 base, the J end lost 7 bases, and 13 bases lay between the germline ends. The germline V gene encodes CDR1 LNHDA and CDR2 SQIVND (reference sequence). The CDR3 runs 14 residues.